The 3 T cell receptor beta chains below come from one sample, sequenced in a study of shared T cell receptors in the human thymus. TCRdb's copy holds only in-frame clones and misses some; the assay was immunoSEQ multiplex PCR. The table has under 850,000 clones, 88% seen once; the top ten hold about 0.01%. This same sample was also taken into another study, of human thymus T cells.

The specimen was thymocytes. The receptors here all came from a boy under two years old with a congenital heart defect.

This chain connects TRBV6-1 to TRBJ1-2; TRBD1 aligns across 7 bases. The CDR3 length is 15 residues. V trimming: 6 bases; J trimming: 1 base; junction bases outside the gene matches: 8. CDR1 and CDR2 (germline): MNHNS, SASEGT. As DNA, the CDR3 is TGTGCCAGCAGCCCCGGGACAGCGATTAACTATGGCTACACCTTC. This translates into CASSPGTAINYGYTF.

This clone was detected only a few times. The CDR3 DNA reads TGCGCCAGCAGCCCGGGGACAGGGGCCTACGAGCAGTACTTC. Amino acids: CASSPGTGAYEQYF. The chain links TRBV4-3 to TRBJ2-7; the match to TRBD1 covers 10 bases. The germline gives CDR1 LGHNA, CDR2 YSLEER. J was trimmed by 2 bases and V by 4 bases; bases with no gene match: 2. The CDR3 contains 14 residues.

The genes are TRBV30 and TRBJ1-1; 9 bases agree with TRBD1. Germline CDR1 and CDR2: GTSNPN and SVGIG (reference sequence). This CDR3 spans 14 amino acids. J was trimmed by 2 bases and V by 5 bases; bases with no gene match: 6. This chain's CDR3 is CAWGRTGVNTEAFF. CDR3 nucleotide sequence: TGTGCCTGGGGACGGACAGGGGTCAACACTGAAGCTTTCTTT.